This entry concerns a single T cell receptor beta chain. Its target is not known. This record belongs to a study of T-cell reconstitution after alpha-beta-depleted transplantation in children. Whole-study results and caveats: When one year had passed after transplant, most T-cell counts and diversity came from newly produced T cells.

The germline V gene has CDR1 LGHDT and CDR2 YNNKEL (reference sequence). The CDR3 length is 15 residues. Trimming took off 0 bases at V and 1 base at J, with 8 bases between the two ends. Preparation of the TCRbeta library was carried out with unique molecular identifiers. TCRdb re-analysed the PCR reads in MiXCR, keeping a single row per CDR3 protein. The data contain just under 350,000 distinct CDR3 sequences, 16% of them singletons. The source material was PBMCs, mostly from graft donor cells, sampled 360 days after TCRalphabeta/CD19-depleted stem cell transplant. This TCR came from a male patient aged 2 to 10 who had a stem cell transplant for acute lymphoblastic leukemia, so the T cells may come from the graft donor. The J gene is TRBJ2-3, the V gene TRBV3-1, with D uncertain. CDR3 sequence: CASSQDTNGTDTQYF. The DNA of the CDR3 is TGTGCCAGCAGCCAAGATACAAATGGCACAGATACGCAGTATTTT.